This TCR beta chain came from a study of blood T cell repertoires in COVID-19. Using immunoSEQ multiplex PCR, the repertoire was profiled, and TCRdb retains in-frame clones only, with some absent. The sample consists of around 100,000 clones, roughly 86% of them appearing once. The CDR3 extends over 13 amino acids. Germline CDR1 reads SNHLY; CDR2 reads FYNNEI. Trimming pared 7 bases from V and 7 bases from J, leaving 11 bases between. This chain connects TRBV2 to TRBJ1-6, with TRBD1 as a possible D gene (6 bases). The specimen was peripheral blood. This clonotype was obtained from a man aged 35 to 55 with active or convalescent COVID-19. CDR3 in amino acids: CASNDRKNSPLHF. For the CDR3, the DNA is TGTGCCAGCAACGACAGGAAAAATTCACCCCTCCACTTT.